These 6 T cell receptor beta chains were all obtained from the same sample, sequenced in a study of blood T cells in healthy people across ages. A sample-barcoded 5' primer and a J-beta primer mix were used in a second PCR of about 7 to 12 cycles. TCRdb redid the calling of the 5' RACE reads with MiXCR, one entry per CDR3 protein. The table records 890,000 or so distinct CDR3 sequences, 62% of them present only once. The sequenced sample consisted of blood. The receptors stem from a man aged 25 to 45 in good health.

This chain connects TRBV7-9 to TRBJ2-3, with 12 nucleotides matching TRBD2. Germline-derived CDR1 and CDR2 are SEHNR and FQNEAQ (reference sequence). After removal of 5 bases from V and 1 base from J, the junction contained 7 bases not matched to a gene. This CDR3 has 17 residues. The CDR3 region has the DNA TGTGCCAGCAGCGCTTTACTAGCGGGGGGTGGCACAGATACGCAGTATTTT. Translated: CASSALLAGGGTDTQYF.

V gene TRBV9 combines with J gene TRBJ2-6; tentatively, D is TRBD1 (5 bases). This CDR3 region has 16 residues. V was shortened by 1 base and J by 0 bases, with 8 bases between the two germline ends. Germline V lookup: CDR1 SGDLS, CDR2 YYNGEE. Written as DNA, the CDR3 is TGTGCCAGCAGCGTACAGGGCAACTCTGGGGCCAACGTCCTGACTTTC. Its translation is CASSVQGNSGANVLTF. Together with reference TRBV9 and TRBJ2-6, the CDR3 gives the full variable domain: DSGVTQTPKHLITATGQRVTLRCSPRSGDLSVYWYQQSLDQGLQFLIQYYNGEERAKGNILERFSAQQFPDLHSELNLSSLELGDSALYFCASSVQGNSGANVLTFGAGSRLTVL.

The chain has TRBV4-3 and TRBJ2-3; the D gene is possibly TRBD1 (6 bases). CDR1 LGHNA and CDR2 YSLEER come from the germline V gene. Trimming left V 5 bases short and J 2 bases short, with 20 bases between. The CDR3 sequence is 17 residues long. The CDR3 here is CASSSTMGQGNTDTQYF. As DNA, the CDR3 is TGCGCCAGCAGCTCGACCATGGGGCAGGGGAACACAGATACGCAGTATTTT.

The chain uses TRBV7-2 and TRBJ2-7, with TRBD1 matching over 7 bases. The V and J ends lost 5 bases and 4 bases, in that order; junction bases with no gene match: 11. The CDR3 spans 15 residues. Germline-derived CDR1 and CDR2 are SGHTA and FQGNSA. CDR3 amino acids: CASSKNSGGLYEQYF. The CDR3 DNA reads TGTGCCAGCAGCAAAAACTCAGGGGGTTTATACGAGCAGTACTTC.

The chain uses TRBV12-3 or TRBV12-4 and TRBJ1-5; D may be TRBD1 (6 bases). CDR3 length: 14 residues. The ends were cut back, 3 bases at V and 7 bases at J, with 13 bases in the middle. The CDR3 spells CASSFSGGGQPQHF. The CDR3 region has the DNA TGTGCCAGCAGTTTCTCCGGGGGCGGCCAGCCCCAGCATTTT.

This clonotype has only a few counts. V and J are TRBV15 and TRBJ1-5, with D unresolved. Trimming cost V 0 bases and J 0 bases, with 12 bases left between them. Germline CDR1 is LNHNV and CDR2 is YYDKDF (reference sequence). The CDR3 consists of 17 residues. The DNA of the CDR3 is TGTGCCACCAGCAGAGAACGGCTCGCGGATAGCAATCAGCCCCAGCATTTT. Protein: CATSRERLADSNQPQHF. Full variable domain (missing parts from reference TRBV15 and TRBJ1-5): DAMVIQNPRYQVTQFGKPVTLSCSQTLNHNVMYWYQQKSSQAPKLLFHYYDKDFNNEADTPDNFQSRRPNTSFCFLDIRSPGLGDTAMYLCATSRERLADSNQPQHFGDGTRLSIL.